The clone carrying this T cell receptor beta chain was picked up many times. Its antigen is unidentified. The data originate from a study of CD8 T cells in ankylosing spondylitis. V gave up 0 bases and J gave up 2 bases, with 9 bases separating them. Germline CDR1 and CDR2: SGHRS and YFSETQ. The CDR3 consists of 15 residues. The study, taken as a whole, reports: A subset of motif variants has previously been described in the synovial fluid and blood of reactive arthritis. Clones tied to disease were said to be significantly enriched in matched ankylosing spondylitis synovial fluid. Clones that were linked to disease were CD8+ and were relatively rare in peripheral blood.

TCRdb redid the calling of the 5' RACE reads with MiXCR, one entry per CDR3 protein. The table shows about 140,000 distinct CDR3 sequences, with around 6.6% occurring only once. Sequencing was performed on blood, either unsorted or a sorted T cell fraction (not recorded which). The chain joins TRBV5-1 to TRBJ1-5; possible D gene TRBD1, 5 bases. This receptor was obtained from a female donor with ankylosing spondylitis or in good health (not recorded which). CDR3 bases: TGCGCCAGCAGCTTGGAGGGGTTGGGCAATCAGCCCCAGCATTTT. It specifies CASSLEGLGNQPQHF.